This T cell receptor beta chain came from a study of Ad26.COV2.S vaccination and SARS-CoV-2 variants. Study-wide points: Overall T cell responses may have been underestimated by the analyses of TCR breadth and depth.

TCRdb's copy holds only in-frame clones and misses some; the assay was immunoSEQ multiplex PCR. The sample has about 240,000 clones, 70% to 90% seen once; the top ten hold approximately 11%. Germline assignment: CDR1 SGHRS and CDR2 YFSETQ. CDR3 length: 15 residues. V lost 2 bases and J lost 6, with 14 bases in between. Treatment: over 15 received Ad26.COV2.S at low or high dose, single or two shots; about 5 received placebo; per-sample allocation not given. Each sample was drawn 63 days after the first injection (of vaccine or placebo). Comment on this clone: The antigen remains unidentified.

This sequence originates from a person aged 18-65 years who received the Ad26.COV2.S COVID-19 vaccine or a placebo. The chain uses TRBV5-1 and TRBJ1-4; possibly TRBD1 for D (5 bases). The sample in question was peripheral blood, obtained in a trial of Ad26.COV2.S vaccine versus placebo. The DNA of the CDR3 is TGCGCCAGCAGCTTCGCAGGGTGGGTGGATGAAAAACTGTTTTTT. Residues: CASSFAGWVDEKLFF.